The 6 T cell receptor beta chains below come from one sample, sequenced in a study of T cell changes during pregnancy in multiple sclerosis. The repertoire was sequenced with immunoSEQ multiplex PCR; TCRdb's copy has only in-frame clones and lacks some. The table lists 55,000 to 75,000 clones, approximately 93% of them singletons. The source material was CD8+ T cells from peripheral blood mononuclear cells, sampled in the second trimester of pregnancy. The receptor source for this set is a female donor with multiple sclerosis, enrolled in a pregnancy study.

The V gene is TRBV7-9, the J gene TRBJ1-2, with 7 bases matching TRBD1. CDR1 SEHNR and CDR2 FQNEAQ come from the germline V gene (reference sequence). This CDR3 is 16 amino acids long. V was pared by 2 bases and J by 2 bases, with 8 bases of the junction left unmatched. The CDR3 region is CASSLLGTVNNYGYTF. The CDR3 DNA sequence: TGTGCCAGCAGCTTACTAGGGACAGTTAACAACTATGGCTACACCTTC.

The genes are TRBV27 and TRBJ2-3, with 7 bases fitting TRBD2. CDR1 and CDR2 (germline): MNHEY, SMNVEV (reference sequence). V lost 2 bases to trimming and J lost 0 bases; unmatched junction nucleotides: 5. CDR3 size: 16 residues. CDR3 amino acids: CASSLMVSGSTDTQYF. CDR3 nucleotides: TGTGCCAGCAGTTTAATGGTTAGCGGGAGCACAGATACGCAGTATTTT.

The genes are TRBV5-1 and TRBJ2-3; 8 nucleotides match TRBD2. The CDR3 has 14 amino acids. Germline CDR1 reads SGHRS; CDR2 reads YFSETQ. The junction had 11 bases not matched to a gene; V was cut back by 4 bases and J by 10 bases. CDR3 DNA sequence: TGCGCCAGCAGCCTTGGGGAAAGCGGGAGTGCGCAGTATTTT. The encoded protein is CASSLGESGSAQYF. The full variable domain, rest sourced from reference TRBV5-1 and TRBJ2-3, is KAGVTQTPRYLIKTRGQQVTLSCSPISGHRSVSWYQQTPGQGLQFLFEYFSETQRNKGNFPGRFSGRQFSNSRSEMNVSTLELGDSALYLCASSLGESGSAQYFGPGTRLTVL.

The chain has TRBV5-8 and TRBJ2-1; 11 nucleotides line up with TRBD2. V shed 6 bases and J 4 bases; nucleotides not matched to a gene: 6. The CDR3 spans 15 residues. Germline V lookup: CDR1 SGHTS, CDR2 YDEGEE. The CDR3 region is CASTFGTSGYNEQFF. For the CDR3, the DNA is TGTGCCAGCACCTTTGGGACTAGCGGATACAATGAGCAGTTCTTC.

Worth noting for this clone: This is likely a read error, given that the CDR3 carries no conserved phenylalanine or tryptophan at its end. The J gene is TRBJ1-1, the V gene TRBV4-3; 7 bases line up with TRBD1. The junction had 8 bases not matched to a gene; V was cut back by 1 base and J by 6 bases. This CDR3 comprises 15 residues. Germline assignment: CDR1 LGHNA and CDR2 YSLEER. The CDR3 region has the DNA TGCGCCAGCAGCCAAGTTCCAGGGGGGATGCCTGAAGCTTTCCTT. It yields the protein CASSQVPGGMPEAFL.

The CDR3 loop is CASSYRTGSSTDTQYF. The CDR3 nucleotides read TGTGCCAGCAGCTATCGAACAGGGAGTAGCACAGATACGCAGTATTTT. The chain links TRBV7-6 to TRBJ2-3; a weak D match, TRBD1 (6 bases). Trimming took off 4 bases at V and 0 bases at J, with 14 bases between the two ends. CDR1 is SGHVS, CDR2 FNYEAQ, per germline. The length of the CDR3 is 16 residues.